The 25 T cell receptor beta chains reported below all come from one sample, sequenced in a study of blood T cell repertoires in COVID-19. The method was immunoSEQ multiplex PCR; TCRdb's version includes in-frame clones alone and lacks a portion of them. The table records about 73,000 clones, about four fifths of them present only once. The sample comprised peripheral blood. The receptors stem from a woman aged 60-70 years with acute or convalescent COVID-19.

The chain links TRBV5-8 to TRBJ1-1; 7 bases are shared with TRBD1. CDR3 length: 14 residues. Germline V gene lookup returns CDR1 SGHTS and CDR2 YDEGEE. V lost 4 bases and J lost 11; bases outside the gene matches: 14. CDR3 residues: CASSRFNRGEAAFF. DNA of the CDR3: TGTGCCAGCAGCCGCTTCAACAGGGGCGAAGCGGCTTTCTTT.

The J gene is TRBJ1-1, the V gene TRBV25-1; 7 nucleotides line up with TRBD1. V dropped 3 bases and J dropped 5; count of bases not matched to a gene: 9. CDR1 is MGHDK, CDR2 SYGVNS, per germline. The CDR3 is 15 amino acids. CDR3 region: CASSDPQGEGTEAFF. The CDR3 DNA is TGTGCCAGCAGTGATCCTCAGGGGGAAGGAACTGAAGCTTTCTTT.

The V and J genes are TRBV7-8 and TRBJ2-2; 10 bases line up with TRBD1. This CDR3 contains 18 residues. Looked up from germline, CDR1 is SGHVS and CDR2 is FQNEAQ. J was trimmed by 6 bases and V by 4 bases; bases with no gene match: 14. CDR3 coding DNA: TGTGCCAGCAGCTCCCGACAGGGGGCAGGAGTATCGGCCGGGGAGCTGTTTTTT. This codes for CASSSRQGAGVSAGELFF.

A note on this clone: Other DNA sequences from this sample encode an identical CDR3 as well. V gene TRBV15 combines with J gene TRBJ2-5, with 14 bases identical to TRBD2. CDR3 length: 17 residues. Germline CDR1 LNHNV, CDR2 YYDKDF (reference sequence). J was trimmed by 5 bases and V by 0 bases; bases with no gene match: 5. The CDR3 protein is CATSRDPGLAGEETQYF. The DNA for the CDR3 is TGTGCCACCAGCAGAGATCCGGGACTAGCGGGAGAGGAGACCCAGTACTTC.

This clone has more than one count but fewer than ten. The genes are TRBV2 and TRBJ1-2; D is undetermined. There are 15 residues in the CDR3. The germline V gene has CDR1 SNHLY and CDR2 FYNNEI. Trimming shortened V by 5 bases and J by 2 bases, and 15 bases separated the two germline ends. In nucleotides, the CDR3 is TGTGCCAGCAGTCGAGGCAGAAACGTAAACTATGGCTACACCTTC. It specifies CASSRGRNVNYGYTF.

Written as DNA, the CDR3 is TGTGCCAGTAGTCCCAACACGGGGTCCTACGAGCAGTACTTC. Translated, it gives CASSPNTGSYEQYF. The V gene is TRBV19, the J gene TRBJ2-7; perhaps TRBD2 as D (5 bases). Germline CDR1 LNHDA, CDR2 SQIVND (reference sequence). V shed 5 bases and J shed 1 base, with 12 bases lying between them. This CDR3 region has 14 residues.

The chain employs TRBV6-5 and TRBJ1-4; TRBD1 agrees at 9 bases. Germline V gives CDR1 MNHEY, CDR2 SVGAGI. Germline trimming cut 6 bases from V and 6 bases from J; bases unmatched to any gene: 8. The CDR3 length is 15 residues. The CDR3 nucleotides read TGTGCCAGCAGGTCCGGGACAGGGCTGGATGAAAAACTGTTTTTT. This gives the protein CASRSGTGLDEKLFF.

The V call is TRBV9, the J call TRBJ2-7; D may be TRBD2 (6 bases). CDR3 length: 16 residues. CDR1 is SGDLS, CDR2 YYNGEE, per germline. Trimming cost V 0 bases and J 0 bases, with 13 bases left between them. The DNA for the CDR3 is TGTGCCAGCAGCGTAGCGGCGGGGACGGCCTCCTACGAGCAGTACTTC. Its protein product is CASSVAAGTASYEQYF.

The rearrangement uses TRBV13 and TRBJ2-1; TRBD2 agrees at 7 bases. This CDR3 is 18 amino acids long. The trim removed 3 bases at V and 9 bases at J, leaving 20 bases unmatched. Germline V gives CDR1 PRHDT, CDR2 FYEKMQ (reference sequence). CDR3 coding DNA: TGTGCCAGCAGCTTCATAAAAACAATCACGGGGCGGGAGAGTGAGCAGTTCTTC. Protein product: CASSFIKTITGRESEQFF.

The chain carries TRBV5-5 and TRBJ1-2, with D uncertain. With 4 bases removed from V and 4 bases from J, the gap between germline ends came to 20 bases. Germline CDR1 is SGHKS and CDR2 is YYEKEE (reference sequence). This CDR3 is 16 amino acids long. CDR3 sequence (DNA): TGTGCCAGCAGCCCTATAAGGTTCCAGGCTTCCTATGGCTACACCTTC. This encodes CASSPIRFQASYGYTF.

J is TRBJ1-2 and V is TRBV9, with D perhaps matching TRBD1 (6 bases). The V gene's germline CDR1 is SGDLS and CDR2 YYNGEE. Trimming took off 2 bases at V and 0 bases at J, with 11 bases between the two ends. The CDR3 length is 15 residues. The CDR3 loop is CASSVGTIANYGYTF. CDR3 DNA sequence: TGTGCCAGCAGCGTCGGGACAATAGCTAACTATGGCTACACCTTC. The full variable domain, rest sourced from reference TRBV9 and TRBJ1-2, is DSGVTQTPKHLITATGQRVTLRCSPRSGDLSVYWYQQSLDQGLQFLIQYYNGEERAKGNILERFSAQQFPDLHSELNLSSLELGDSALYFCASSVGTIANYGYTFGSGTRLTVV.

The CDR3 nucleotides read TGTGCCAGCAGCCCGAACCCACCAGTCTCCTACGAGCAGTACTTC. Protein: CASSPNPPVSYEQYF. This sequence joins TRBV28 and TRBJ2-7; D unresolved. The V end was cut by 6 bases, the J end by 0 bases, with 15 bases between. The length of the CDR3 is 15 residues. Germline lookup yields CDR1 MDHEN and CDR2 SYDVKM.

V and J are TRBV9 and TRBJ2-1; TRBD2 matches 8 bases. This CDR3 comprises 16 residues. V lost 2 bases and J lost 1; bases outside the gene matches: 5. CDR1 and CDR2 from the germline V gene are SGDLS and YYNGEE. The CDR3 DNA reads TGTGCCAGCAGCGTGACCGGGACTAGTTCCTACAATGAGCAGTTCTTC. Protein product: CASSVTGTSSYNEQFF.

The chain links TRBV7-6 to TRBJ2-3, with a weak D call TRBD2 (7 bases). CDR1 and CDR2 from the germline V gene are SGHVS and FNYEAQ. Trimming took 1 base from V and 2 from J, leaving 13 bases between them. The CDR3 consists of 16 residues. The CDR3 bases are TGTGCCAGCAGCTTAGTTACCGGGGGGCACACAGATACGCAGTATTTT. Protein: CASSLVTGGHTDTQYF.

This clone appeared a few times. The chain employs TRBV3-1 (or the pseudogene TRBV3-2) and TRBJ1-3; D possibly corresponds to TRBD1 (6 bases). CDR1 is LGHDT, CDR2 YNNKEL, per germline (reference sequence). Trimming cost V 3 bases and J 4 bases, with 10 bases left between them. The CDR3 consists of 14 residues. In nucleotides, the CDR3 is TGTGCCAGCAGCCAGGGACACTTAGGAAACACCATATATTTT. It specifies CASSQGHLGNTIYF.

J is TRBJ1-5 and V is TRBV12-3 or TRBV12-4; possibly TRBD1 for D (6 bases). CDR3 length: 13 residues. V was cut by 8 bases and J by 7 bases, with 15 bases left in between. CDR3 in DNA: TGTGCCAGCCGAAAAGGGGGGGAACAGCCCCAGCATTTT. It yields the protein CASRKGGEQPQHF.

The J gene is TRBJ1-4, the V gene TRBV27; 9 bases map to TRBD1. The CDR3 sequence is 14 residues long. Trimming removed 5 bases from V and 7 bases from J; junction bases left unmatched: 5. Germline V gives CDR1 MNHEY, CDR2 SMNVEV (reference sequence). CDR3 region: CASSQQGASEKLFF. The CDR3 DNA reads as TGTGCCAGCAGTCAACAGGGGGCATCTGAAAAACTGTTTTTT.

This chain links TRBV7-2 with TRBJ1-1; D is undetermined. The V and J ends lost 2 bases and 1 base respectively, with 17 bases between them. The CDR3 runs to 17 residues. The V gene's germline CDR1 is SGHTA and CDR2 FQGNSA. CDR3 nucleotide sequence: TGTGCCAGCAGCTTAAGGCGGGCGGGCCGGCGGAACACTGAAGCTTTCTTT. This sequence encodes CASSLRRAGRRNTEAFF.

This clone has only a few counts. The chain combines TRBV7-8 with TRBJ2-1; 7 bases fit TRBD2. Germline values: CDR1 SGHVS, CDR2 FQNEAQ. CDR3 length: 17 residues. The V segment lost 1 base and the J segment 2 bases; nucleotides outside the gene matches: 8. CDR3 residues: CASSLVSGPITYNEQFF. CDR3 in DNA: TGTGCCAGCAGCTTAGTTAGCGGGCCTATAACCTACAATGAGCAGTTCTTC. Supplemented by reference TRBV7-8 and TRBJ2-1, the full variable domain reads GAGVSQSPRYKVAKRGQDVALRCDPISGHVSLFWYQQALGQGPEFLTYFQNEAQLDKSGLPSDRFFAERPEGSVSTLKIQRTQQEDSAVYLCASSLVSGPITYNEQFFGPGTRLTVL.

J is TRBJ1-4 and V is TRBV7-8; the D gene is possibly TRBD1 (6 bases). V was trimmed by 5 bases and J by 7 bases, leaving 17 bases between them. The CDR3 is 15 amino acids. CDR1 and CDR2 from the germline V gene are SGHVS and FQNEAQ. The CDR3 loop is CASSPRQVMSEKLFF. Here the CDR3 DNA reads TGTGCCAGCAGCCCTCGACAGGTTATGAGTGAAAAACTGTTTTTT.

The chain joins TRBV5-4 to TRBJ2-5; D is possibly TRBD1 (5 bases). Germline loops: CDR1 SGHNT, CDR2 YYREEE (reference sequence). Deletions cut 0 bases from V and 1 base from J, with 7 bases between. The CDR3 length is 14 residues. CDR3 DNA sequence: TGTGCCAGCAGCTTGGGGGGCCCCCAAGAGACCCAGTACTTC. Encoded protein: CASSLGGPQETQYF.

The chain is built from TRBV29-1 and TRBJ1-1; D is possibly TRBD1 (5 bases). CDR1 and CDR2 from the germline V gene are SQVTM and ANQGSEA. V was shortened by 2 bases and J by 10 bases, with 14 bases between the two germline ends. CDR3 size: 12 residues. The CDR3 reads CSVEYGGVAAFF. DNA of the CDR3: TGCAGCGTTGAATACGGGGGGGTTGCAGCTTTCTTT.

V gene TRBV5-6 combines with J gene TRBJ2-1, with no clear D. Germline lookup yields CDR1 SGHDT and CDR2 YYEEEE. This CDR3 has 14 residues. The V and J ends lost 2 bases and 0 bases respectively, with 6 bases between them. CDR3 sequence: CASSFRYSYNEQFF. DNA of the CDR3: TGTGCCAGCAGCTTTCGGTACTCCTACAATGAGCAGTTCTTC.

A few counts support this clone. CDR3 sequence reads: CASSQEERGRDYGYTF. The CDR3 DNA is TGTGCCAGCAGCCAAGAGGAAAGGGGGCGAGACTATGGCTACACCTTC. The chain carries TRBV4-2 and TRBJ1-2; 7 bases map to TRBD1. The CDR3 length is 16 residues. The J segment lost 3 bases and the V segment lost 0 bases, leaving 7 bases of the junction unmatched. Germline CDR1 reads LGHNA; CDR2 reads YNFKEQ.

The V gene is TRBV30, the J gene TRBJ2-3; possibly TRBD2 for D (6 bases). Between the trimmed V and J ends, which lost 4 bases and 5 bases, there was a span of 19 bases. This CDR3 is 15 amino acids long. Germline V gene lookup returns CDR1 GTSNPN and CDR2 SVGIG (reference sequence). The CDR3 DNA reads TGTGCCTGGAAGGAGAGGTCCTGGGGAGGAGATACGCAGTATTTT. Translating gives CAWKERSWGGDTQYF. Using reference TRBV30 and TRBJ2-3 for the parts outside the CDR3, the full variable domain is SQTIHQWPATLVQPVGSPLSLECTVEGTSNPNLYWYRQAAGRGLQLLFYSVGIGQISSEVPQNLSASRPQDRQFILSSKKLLLSDSGFYLCAWKERSWGGDTQYFGPGTRLTVL.